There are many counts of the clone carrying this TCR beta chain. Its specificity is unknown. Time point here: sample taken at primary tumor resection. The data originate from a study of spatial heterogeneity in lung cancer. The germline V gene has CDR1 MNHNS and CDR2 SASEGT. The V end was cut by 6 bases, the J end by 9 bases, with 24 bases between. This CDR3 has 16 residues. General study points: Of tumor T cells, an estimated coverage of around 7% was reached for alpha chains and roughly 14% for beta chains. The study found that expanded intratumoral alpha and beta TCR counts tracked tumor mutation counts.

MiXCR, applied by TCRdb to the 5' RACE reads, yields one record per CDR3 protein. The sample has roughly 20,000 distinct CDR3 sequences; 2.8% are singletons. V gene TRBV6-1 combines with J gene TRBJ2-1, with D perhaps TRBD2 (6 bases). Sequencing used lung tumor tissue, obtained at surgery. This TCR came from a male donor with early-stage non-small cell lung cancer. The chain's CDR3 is CASRRGTGVGLGEQFF. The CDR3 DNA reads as TGTGCCAGCAGGAGGGGAACGGGAGTAGGTTTGGGTGAGCAGTTCTTC.